This T cell receptor beta chain was retrieved from a study of T-cell memory formation after mild COVID-19. Across the whole study: Clustering of TCRs was largely donor specific.

V lost 2 bases and J lost 7, with 15 bases in between. Germline V CDR1 and CDR2: SGHTA, FQGNSA. This CDR3 comprises 15 residues. As regards this clonotype: Its target is not known.

TCR alpha and TCR beta cDNA libraries carrying sample barcodes and UMIs were produced by 5'RACE using constant-segment primers. TCRdb independently ran MiXCR on the 5' RACE reads; one entry per CDR3 protein. The table has approximately 170,000 distinct CDR3 sequences, approximately 12% seen once; the top ten hold more than 3%. The study's findings and limits: CD4+ contracting clones lay mainly in CM and EM, CD8+ ones in EMRA. Some SARS-CoV-2-responding clones were already detected in memory before infection.

The chain combines TRBV7-2 with TRBJ2-4; D could derive from TRBD1 or TRBD2 (6 bases each). The sample comprised PBMCs or a T cell subset sorted from them (not recorded which). The clonotype originates from a man younger than 35 who had mild COVID-19 (a few samples of this study predate the infection). Cell type and time point are not known. The CDR3 is CASSLQGHGGNIQYF. DNA for the CDR3: TGTGCCAGCAGCTTACAGGGGCATGGGGGGAACATTCAGTACTTC.